The 17 T cell receptor beta chains reported below all come from one sample, sequenced in a study of T cells in Graves' hyperthyroidism and ophthalmopathy. Researchers amplified the TCR beta CDR3 regions from RNA transcripts. Primed by the HTBI set, a first-round RT-PCR was run on the TCR CDR3. TCRdb reprocessed the multiplex PCR reads with MiXCR, giving one entry per CDR3 protein. The sample consists of 200,000 to 250,000 distinct CDR3 sequences, about 25% of them appearing once. Sequencing was carried out using blood. The origin of the receptors is a woman between 40 and 50 years old with Graves' ophthalmopathy.

About this clonotype itself: A much more abundant neighbour one base away suggests this may be a read error. The V gene is TRBV12-3 or TRBV12-4, the J gene TRBJ2-2; no firm D call. The CDR3 extends over 13 amino acids. This chain's CDR3 is CAGSFFNTGELFF. The CDR3 region has the DNA TGTGCCGGCAGTTTCTTTAACACCGGGGAGCTGTTTTTT.

In its sample, this clonotype was seen a few times. DNA for the CDR3: TGTGCCAGCAGTAGGTTGGACTTTAACACTGAAGCTTTCTTT. Amino acid sequence: CASSRLDFNTEAFF. This sequence joins TRBV6-1 and TRBJ1-1; D gene ambiguous. The CDR3 consists of 14 residues. V was shortened by 5 bases and J by 2 bases, with 12 bases between the two germline ends. The germline V gene encodes CDR1 MNHNS and CDR2 SASEGT.

This rearrangement joins TRBV12-3 or TRBV12-4 to TRBJ2-2; D is uncertain. V lost 3 bases and J lost 4, with 9 bases in between. CDR3 size: 14 residues. The CDR3 loop reads CASSFRQRTGELFF. CDR3 DNA sequence: TGTGCCAGCAGTTTTCGTCAACGCACCGGGGAGCTGTTTTTT.

This clonotype was seen at least ten times. The chain combines TRBV4-2 with TRBJ2-5, with 7 nucleotides matching TRBD2. This CDR3 has 15 amino acids. Germline loops: CDR1 LGHNA, CDR2 YNFKEQ. J was trimmed by 5 bases and V by 4 bases; bases with no gene match: 10. The CDR3 nucleotides are TGTGCCAGCAGCCTCTCGGGGGGAGCCGGTGAGACCCAGTACTTC. This encodes CASSLSGGAGETQYF.

V and J are TRBV7-2 and TRBJ2-5; perhaps TRBD2 as D (6 bases). V lost 2 bases and J 5 bases, leaving 15 bases between the germline ends. CDR3 length: 15 amino acids. From germline, CDR1 is SGHTA and CDR2 FQGNSA. The CDR3 sequence: CASSLPQGGGETQYF. The CDR3 DNA reads TGTGCCAGCAGCTTACCCCAGGGAGGAGGGGAGACCCAGTACTTC.

The chain couples TRBV6-1 to TRBJ1-1; tentatively, D is TRBD1 (5 bases). The CDR3 loop spans 15 amino acids. Germline lookup yields CDR1 MNHNS and CDR2 SASEGT. Between the trimmed V and J ends, which lost 0 bases and 10 bases, there was a span of 18 bases. The CDR3 bases are TGTGCCAGCAGTGAAGCTCCAGGGTTAGGGACGTTAGCTTTCTTT. Protein product: CASSEAPGLGTLAFF.

In its sample, this clonotype was seen many times. No DNA is shown, since the ends of the CDR3 on it are uncertain; the CDR3 is the one TCRdb lists. The chain couples TRBV12-3 or TRBV12-4 to TRBJ1-5; TRBD1 is the table's D call, not checked against the DNA. The CDR3 adds up to 13 amino acids, both ends counted. The chain's CDR3 is CASSFLAGQPQHF.

Ten or more counts support this clonotype. V and J are TRBV28 and TRBJ2-1; 10 bases map to TRBD1. CDR1 MDHEN and CDR2 SYDVKM come from the germline V gene. Trimming cost V 6 bases and J 5 bases; bases outside gene matches: 1. This CDR3 is 13 amino acids long. The CDR3 reads CASRGTGDNEQFF. The DNA for the CDR3 is TGTGCCAGCAGGGGGACAGGGGACAATGAGCAGTTCTTC. Combining the CDR3 with reference TRBV28 and TRBJ2-1 gives the whole variable domain DVKVTQSSRYLVKRTGEKVFLECVQDMDHENMFWYRQDPGLGLRLIYFSYDVKMKEKGDIPEGYSVSREKKERFSLILESASTNQTSMYLCASRGTGDNEQFFGPGTRLTVL.

The chain has TRBV12-3 or TRBV12-4 and TRBJ1-5; tentatively, D is TRBD1 (6 bases). Trimming took 6 bases from V and 4 from J, leaving 16 bases between them. This CDR3 contains 15 residues. As DNA, the CDR3 is TGTGCCAGCAGCAAAAGGACAGCGACTAATCAGCCCCAGCATTTT. Its translation: CASSKRTATNQPQHF.

This chain connects TRBV12-3 or TRBV12-4 to TRBJ1-6; tentative D call: TRBD1 (6 bases). The CDR3 contains 13 residues. V dropped 8 bases and J dropped 7 bases, with 12 bases sitting between them. The CDR3 region is CASLTGLNSPLHF. The CDR3 nucleotides are TGTGCCAGCCTAACAGGGCTCAATTCACCCCTCCACTTT.

This clonotype was counted between two and nine times. The chain combines TRBV6-2 or TRBV6-3 with TRBJ2-5; 8 bases align to TRBD1. The CDR3 runs 16 residues. Germline values: CDR1 MNHEY, CDR2 SVGEGT. The J segment lost 2 bases and the V segment lost 5 bases, leaving 10 bases of the junction unmatched. The chain's CDR3 is CASSTTGQGWQETQYF. CDR3 in DNA: TGTGCCAGCAGTACAACCGGACAGGGATGGCAAGAGACCCAGTACTTC.

This clonotype was counted ten times or more. This chain uses TRBV11-2 with TRBJ1-5; no firm D call. The germline V and J ends were trimmed by 1 base and 3 bases, with 4 bases remaining between them. Germline values: CDR1 SGHAT, CDR2 FQNNGV. There are 13 residues in the CDR3. The CDR3 DNA sequence: TGTGCCAGCAGCTTAGGTATCAATCAGCCCCAGCATTTT. Translation: CASSLGINQPQHF.

CDR3 region: CASSLTSGVFYEQYF. Written as DNA, the CDR3 is TGTGCCAGCAGTCTTACTAGCGGGGTGTTCTACGAGCAGTACTTC. The chain employs TRBV12-3 or TRBV12-4 and TRBJ2-7, with TRBD2 identical over 10 bases. Trimming at V came to 5 bases and at J to 3 bases, leaving 7 bases not matched to a gene. This CDR3 is built from 15 residues.

This clonotype has ten or more counts. The chain joins TRBV12-3 or TRBV12-4 to TRBJ2-5, with a weak D call TRBD2 (5 bases). CDR3 length: 14 amino acids. The V end lost 3 bases, the J end lost 5 bases, and 13 bases lay between the germline ends. The CDR3 DNA reads TGTGCCAGCAGTTTCCTCAGCCCGGGGGAGACCCAGTACTTC. This sequence encodes CASSFLSPGETQYF.

Notes on this clonotype: In this CDR3 the conserved last residue, phenylalanine or tryptophan, is missing, so a read error is likely. V usage is TRBV18 and J usage is TRBJ2-7; D ambiguous. Trimming took 2 bases from V and 5 from J, leaving 16 bases between them. The CDR3 runs 15 residues. Germline CDR1 reads KGHSH; CDR2 reads LQKENI. CDR3 protein: CASSPRCVLTDEQYY. The CDR3 DNA reads TGTGCCAGCTCACCAAGGTGCGTACTAACCGACGAGCAGTACTAC.

This clonotype has a handful of counts. This rearrangement joins TRBV3-1 to TRBJ2-7; no firm D call. The CDR3 runs 16 residues. V was trimmed by 4 bases and J by 1 base, leaving 17 bases between them. CDR1 LGHDT and CDR2 YNNKEL come from the germline V gene (reference sequence). The CDR3 loop is CASSPSTQGLSYEQYF. The CDR3 region has the DNA TGTGCCAGCAGCCCATCTACTCAAGGCCTTTCCTACGAGCAGTACTTC.

This sequence joins TRBV6-2 or TRBV6-3 and TRBJ2-7, with TRBD2 matching over 13 bases. The CDR3 is made up of 16 amino acids. Trimming removed 4 bases from V and 5 bases from J; junction bases left unmatched: 8. Germline CDR1 is MNHEY and CDR2 is SVGEGT. CDR3: CASSLGLAGNFDEQYF. CDR3 DNA sequence: TGTGCCAGCAGTTTGGGACTAGCGGGAAACTTCGACGAGCAGTACTTC.